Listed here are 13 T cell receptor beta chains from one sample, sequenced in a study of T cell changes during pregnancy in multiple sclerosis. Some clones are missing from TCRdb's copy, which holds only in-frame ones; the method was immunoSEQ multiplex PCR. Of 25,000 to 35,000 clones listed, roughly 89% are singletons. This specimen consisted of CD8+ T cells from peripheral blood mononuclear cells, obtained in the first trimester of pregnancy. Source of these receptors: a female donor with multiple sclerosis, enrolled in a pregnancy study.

The CDR3 sequence: CASSSPSRGIEAFF. The DNA of the CDR3 is TGTGCCAGCAGCTCCCCGTCGCGAGGGATTGAAGCTTTCTTT. This chain links TRBV7-9 with TRBJ1-1; D call uncertain. The CDR3 consists of 14 residues. V lost 4 bases, J lost 7 bases, and 16 bases lay in between. Germline V gene sequence: CDR1 SEHNR, CDR2 FQNEAQ (reference sequence).

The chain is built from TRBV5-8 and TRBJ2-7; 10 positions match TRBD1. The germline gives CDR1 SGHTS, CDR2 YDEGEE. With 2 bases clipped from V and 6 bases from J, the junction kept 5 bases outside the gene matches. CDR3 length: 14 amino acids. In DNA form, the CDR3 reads TGTGCCAGCAGCTTTGGACAGGGGGTAAGCGAGCAGTACTTC. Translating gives CASSFGQGVSEQYF.

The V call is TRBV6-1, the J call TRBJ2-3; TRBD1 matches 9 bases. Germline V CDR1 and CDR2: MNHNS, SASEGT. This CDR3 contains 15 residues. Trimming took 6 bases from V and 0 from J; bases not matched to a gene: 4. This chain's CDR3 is CASSYGTGSTDTQYF. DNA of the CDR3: TGTGCCAGCAGCTATGGGACAGGGAGCACAGATACGCAGTATTTT.

This chain's CDR3 is CASSLAEAGQETQYF. The CDR3 DNA reads as TGCGCCAGCAGCTTGGCCGAGGCGGGACAAGAGACCCAGTACTTC. The rearrangement links TRBV5-1 to TRBJ2-5, with D possibly matching TRBD2 (6 bases). Germline V lookup: CDR1 SGHRS, CDR2 YFSETQ. This CDR3 region has 15 residues. With 0 bases removed from V and 2 bases from J, the gap between germline ends came to 11 bases.

CDR3 amino acids: CASSLNSYNEQFF. The CDR3 DNA reads as TGTGCCAGCAGCTTAAACTCCTACAATGAGCAGTTCTTC. This chain connects TRBV9 to TRBJ2-1; D not certain. Trimming removed 4 bases at V and 0 bases at J, with 5 bases between. Germline CDR1 SGDLS, CDR2 YYNGEE. This CDR3 comprises 13 residues.

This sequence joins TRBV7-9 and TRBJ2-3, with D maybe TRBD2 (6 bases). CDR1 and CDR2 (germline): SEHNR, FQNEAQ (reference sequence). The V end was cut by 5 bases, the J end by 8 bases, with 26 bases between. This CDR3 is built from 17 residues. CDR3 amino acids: CASSTPISGDWGRTQYF. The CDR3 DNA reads TGTGCCAGCAGCACCCCTATCTCCGGGGACTGGGGCCGTACGCAGTATTTT.

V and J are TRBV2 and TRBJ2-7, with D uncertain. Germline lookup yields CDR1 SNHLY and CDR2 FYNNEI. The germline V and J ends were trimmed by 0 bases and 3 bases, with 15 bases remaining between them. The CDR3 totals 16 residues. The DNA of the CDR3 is TGTGCCAGCAGTGAAGCCGTAGCCCTTATAGACTACGAGCAGTACTTC. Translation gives CASSEAVALIDYEQYF.

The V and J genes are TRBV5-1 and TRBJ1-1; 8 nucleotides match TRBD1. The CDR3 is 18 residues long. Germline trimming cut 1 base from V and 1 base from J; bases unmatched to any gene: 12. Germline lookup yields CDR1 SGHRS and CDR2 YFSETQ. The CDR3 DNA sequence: TGCGCCAGCAGCTTGCGCCCAGGGGGCCTTAACTCGAACACTGAAGCTTTCTTT. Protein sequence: CASSLRPGGLNSNTEAFF. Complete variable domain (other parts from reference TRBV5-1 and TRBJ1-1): KAGVTQTPRYLIKTRGQQVTLSCSPISGHRSVSWYQQTPGQGLQFLFEYFSETQRNKGNFPGRFSGRQFSNSRSEMNVSTLELGDSALYLCASSLRPGGLNSNTEAFFGQGTRLTVV.

The CDR3 spells CASSFTSGGATEEQFF. Written as DNA, the CDR3 is TGTGCCAGCAGCTTTACTAGCGGGGGGGCAACAGAAGAGCAGTTCTTC. The genes are TRBV7-8 and TRBJ2-1; 13 bases align to TRBD2. The CDR3 totals 16 residues. CDR1 SGHVS and CDR2 FQNEAQ come from the germline V gene. V lost 3 bases and J lost 10; bases outside the gene matches: 9.

The CDR3 reads CASSLQGDNEQYF. For the CDR3, the DNA is TGTGCCAGCAGTTTACAGGGGGATAACGAGCAGTACTTC. This sequence joins TRBV27 and TRBJ2-7; 7 nucleotides agree with TRBD1. Trimming cost V 2 bases and J 5 bases; bases outside gene matches: 3. CDR1 and CDR2 (germline): MNHEY, SMNVEV (reference sequence). This CDR3 has 13 residues.

The DNA for the CDR3 is TGTGCCAGCAGCTCCCAAGGAGGTGAAGCTTTCTTT. Its translation is CASSSQGGEAFF. The genes are TRBV7-3 and TRBJ1-1; D is uncertain. The germline CDR1 and CDR2 sequences are SGHTA and FQGTGA. The V end was cut by 4 bases, the J end by 7 bases, with 10 bases between. CDR3 length: 12 residues.

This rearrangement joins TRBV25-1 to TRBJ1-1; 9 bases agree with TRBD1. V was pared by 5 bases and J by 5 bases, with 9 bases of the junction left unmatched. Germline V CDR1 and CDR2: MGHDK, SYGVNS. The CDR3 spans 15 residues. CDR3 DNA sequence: TGTGCCAGCAGTCCTCGACAGGGGGTGTGGACTGAAGCTTTCTTT. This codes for CASSPRQGVWTEAFF. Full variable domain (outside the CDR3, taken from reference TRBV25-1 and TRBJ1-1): EADIYQTPRYLVIGTGKKITLECSQTMGHDKMYWYQQDPGMELHLIHYSYGVNSTEKGDLSSESTVSRIRTEHFPLTLESARPSHTSQYLCASSPRQGVWTEAFFGQGTRLTVV.

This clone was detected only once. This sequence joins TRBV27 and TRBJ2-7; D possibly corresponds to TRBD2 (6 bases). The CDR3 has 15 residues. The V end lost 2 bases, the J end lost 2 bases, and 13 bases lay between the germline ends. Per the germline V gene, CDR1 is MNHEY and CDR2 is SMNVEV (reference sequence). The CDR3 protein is CASSLGGKGTYEQYF. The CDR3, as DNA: TGTGCCAGCAGTTTAGGGGGGAAGGGAACCTACGAGCAGTACTTC.